Listed below are T cell receptor beta chains from one sample, sequenced in a study of blood T cell repertoires in COVID-19. Here immunoSEQ multiplex PCR was the method, and the copy in TCRdb shows in-frame clones only, minus some. Seen here are tens of thousands of clones, approximately 79% observed once, and the top ten hold 15% to 20%. The source material was peripheral blood. These receptors were collected from a man between 65 and 85 years old with active or convalescent COVID-19. Each CDR3 is given without its conserved first and last residue. For some rows the clone size is stated as once, few or many, or as a class when expanded; others skip it.

V gene: TRBV19
clone size: once
J gene: TRBJ1-1
CDR3 protein: ASRGTRMNTEAF

V gene: TRBV19
clone size: .
J gene: TRBJ2-1
CDR3 protein: ASSPRTGLLGNEQF

V gene: TRBV2
clone size: once
J gene: TRBJ1-6
CDR3 protein: ASMRTVRYSPLH

V gene: TRBV27
clone size: .
J gene: TRBJ2-7
CDR3 protein: ASSSLAGGVYEQY

V gene: TRBV3-1/TRBV3-2
clone size: .
J gene: TRBJ2-3
CDR3 protein: ASSARGAGGDTQY

V gene: TRBV7-8
clone size: .
J gene: TRBJ1-1
CDR3 protein: ASSPRGGMNTEAF

V gene: TRBV7-7
clone size: .
J gene: TRBJ2-2
CDR3 protein: ASSQWTADTGELF

V gene: TRBV3-1/TRBV3-2
clone size: .
J gene: TRBJ2-1
CDR3 protein: ASSQGSGAYNEQF

V gene: TRBV2
clone size: .
J gene: TRBJ1-5
CDR3 protein: ASSPEENQPQH

V gene: TRBV5-5
clone size: .
J gene: TRBJ2-1
CDR3 protein: ASSSSRVAGGIYNEQF

V gene: TRBV5-5
clone size: .
J gene: TRBJ2-1
CDR3 protein: ASSYEPGQGGNEQF

V gene: TRBV5-4
clone size: .
J gene: TRBJ2-1
CDR3 protein: ASSLDRGAHNEQF

V gene: TRBV7-2
clone size: .
J gene: TRBJ1-5
CDR3 protein: ASSLLGGQPQH

V gene: TRBV19
clone size: .
J gene: TRBJ2-7
CDR3 protein: ATSSGQGDEQY

V gene: TRBV3-1/TRBV3-2
clone size: .
J gene: TRBJ1-3
CDR3 protein: ASSVDSQVGNTIY

V gene: TRBV7-9
clone size: .
J gene: TRBJ1-6
CDR3 protein: ASSLIDNSPLH

V gene: TRBV18
clone size: few
J gene: TRBJ1-2
CDR3 protein: ASSPESTGHYGYT

V gene: TRBV5-4
clone size: few
J gene: TRBJ2-1
CDR3 protein: ASSSGWDEQF

V gene: TRBV19
clone size: few
J gene: TRBJ1-5
CDR3 protein: ASSARTGEVQPQH

V gene: TRBV12-5
clone size: .
J gene: TRBJ2-2
CDR3 protein: ASGLRQGRTGELF

V gene: TRBV29-1
clone size: .
J gene: TRBJ1-1
CDR3 protein: SVMRTPVNTEAF

V gene: TRBV10-1
clone size: .
J gene: TRBJ2-3
CDR3 protein: ASSRTSGVSDTQY

V gene: TRBV2
clone size: few
J gene: TRBJ2-4
CDR3 protein: AGSPWESYAKNIQY

V gene: TRBV28
clone size: .
J gene: TRBJ2-7
CDR3 protein: ASSSDRGFAGAY

V gene: TRBV2
clone size: .
J gene: TRBJ1-1
CDR3 protein: ASSESARTEAF

V gene: TRBV19
clone size: once
J gene: TRBJ1-3
CDR3 protein: ASSERLTGNTIY

V gene: TRBV3-1/TRBV3-2
clone size: few
J gene: TRBJ2-5
CDR3 protein: ASSQDIARGETQY

V gene: TRBV5-1
clone size: .
J gene: TRBJ2-1
CDR3 protein: ASSLERGGRYEQF

V gene: TRBV4-1
clone size: few
J gene: TRBJ1-2
CDR3 protein: ASSLWDVEVRGYT

V gene: TRBV12-5
clone size: .
J gene: TRBJ2-7
CDR3 protein: ASGTTYGGADEQY

V gene: TRBV7-9
clone size: .
J gene: TRBJ1-2
CDR3 protein: ASSQGGLYGYT

V gene: TRBV9
clone size: .
J gene: TRBJ1-2
CDR3 protein: ASSSNYGYT

V gene: TRBV5-4
clone size: .
J gene: TRBJ2-7
CDR3 protein: ASSAGSAYEQY

V gene: TRBV28
clone size: .
J gene: TRBJ1-2
CDR3 protein: ASSGDVSYGYT

V gene: TRBV19
clone size: once
J gene: TRBJ2-7
CDR3 protein: ASSMGQVVYEQY

V gene: TRBV4-1
clone size: few
J gene: TRBJ2-7
CDR3 protein: ASSQDHARQAAGVNEQY

V gene: TRBV9
clone size: .
J gene: TRBJ1-6
CDR3 protein: ASSVGEWGQPLH

V gene: TRBV6-6
clone size: many
J gene: TRBJ1-4
CDR3 protein: ASSLQGINEKLF

V gene: TRBV5-1
clone size: .
J gene: TRBJ1-1
CDR3 protein: ASSREGRGETEAF

V gene: TRBV19
clone size: once
J gene: TRBJ2-7
CDR3 protein: ASSIMWTGAPSEQY